What follows are 22 T cell receptor beta chains derived from one specimen sequenced in a study of blood T cell repertoires in COVID-19. This table comes from immunoSEQ multiplex PCR, and its TCRdb copy is limited to in-frame clones, with some not included. The data contain some 140,000 clones, approximately 84% of them singletons. Input material: PBMCs or T cells enriched from blood (not recorded which). These receptor sequences come from a man aged 40-49 years with acute COVID-19.

The count of this clone is one. The chain links TRBV5-6 to TRBJ2-7; D might be TRBD1 (5 bases). CDR3 length: 12 residues. The V end was cut by 4 bases, the J end by 3 bases, with 8 bases between. CDR1 and CDR2 (germline): SGHDT, YYEEEE. CDR3 nucleotides: TGTGCCAGCAGCAAAGGGGTCTACGAGCAGTACTTC. Translating gives CASSKGVYEQYF.

The V call is TRBV10-3, the J call TRBJ2-1; 7 nucleotides agree with TRBD2. CDR3 length equals 15 residues. Germline CDR1 reads ENHRY; CDR2 reads SYGVKD. After removal of 3 bases from V and 3 bases from J, the junction contained 5 bases not matched to a gene. DNA for the CDR3: TGTGCCATCAGTGAAGGCGGGGGAGACTACAATGAGCAGTTCTTC. It translates to CAISEGGGDYNEQFF.

This chain uses TRBV5-1 with TRBJ2-2; TRBD1 aligns across 7 bases. J gave up 2 bases and V 3 bases, and 4 bases lay outside the gene matches. Germline assignment: CDR1 SGHRS and CDR2 YFSETQ. This CDR3 is 15 amino acids long. The CDR3 reads CASSSQGINTGELFF. CDR3 coding DNA: TGCGCCAGCAGCTCACAGGGGATCAACACCGGGGAGCTGTTTTTT.

The chain carries TRBV19 and TRBJ1-2; 10 positions match TRBD1. With V trimmed by 5 bases and J by 4 bases, 4 bases remained unmatched. This CDR3 is built from 14 residues. Germline lookup yields CDR1 LNHDA and CDR2 SQIVND (reference sequence). CDR3 sequence reads: CASSLDRGSYGYTF. The CDR3 nucleotides are TGTGCCAGTAGTTTGGACAGGGGGAGCTATGGCTACACCTTC.

This chain joins TRBV19 and TRBJ2-1; the match to TRBD2 covers 7 bases. V lost 1 base, J lost 9 bases, and 12 bases stayed unmatched. The CDR3 runs to 16 residues. From germline, CDR1 is LNHDA and CDR2 SQIVND (reference sequence). CDR3 in amino acids: CASSIAGRYGFSEQFF. DNA of the CDR3: TGTGCCAGTAGTATAGCCGGGAGGTACGGGTTCAGTGAGCAGTTCTTC.

This chain joins TRBV5-1 and TRBJ2-5; TRBD1 aligns across 7 bases. The CDR3 length is 14 residues. The ends lost 4 bases at V and 3 bases at J; junction bases unmatched: 6. The germline V gene has CDR1 SGHRS and CDR2 YFSETQ. CDR3 amino acids: CASSPGGNEETQYF. Written as DNA, the CDR3 is TGCGCCAGCAGCCCAGGGGGAAACGAAGAGACCCAGTACTTC.

The chain has TRBV7-9 and TRBJ2-1, with a possible D match to TRBD1 (6 bases). The germline V gene has CDR1 SEHNR and CDR2 FQNEAQ (reference sequence). This CDR3 comprises 17 residues. The germline V and J ends were trimmed by 6 bases and 9 bases, with 27 bases remaining between them. The CDR3 DNA sequence: TGTGCCAGCAGACGGACAGTCCTAGGACGCGGTGGCGGTGAGCAGTTCTTC. Protein product: CASRRTVLGRGGGEQFF.

The rearrangement uses TRBV3-1 (or the pseudogene TRBV3-2) and TRBJ1-6; the D is unclear. The V gene lost 3 bases and the J gene lost 0 bases, with 9 bases spanning the gap. This CDR3 contains 16 residues. Germline V gene data show CDR1 as LGHDT and CDR2 as YNNKEL (reference sequence). CDR3 loop: CASSHSGSSYNSPLHF. Written as DNA, the CDR3 is TGTGCCAGCAGCCACAGTGGGAGCTCCTATAATTCACCCCTCCACTTT.

V is TRBV12-3 or TRBV12-4 and J is TRBJ2-7, with TRBD2 matching 7 bases. V lost 10 bases to trimming and J lost 4 bases; unmatched junction nucleotides: 10. The CDR3 sequence is 13 residues long. The CDR3 is CATSLGGRYEQYF. The CDR3 coding sequence is TGTGCCACCTCACTGGGAGGGCGTTACGAGCAGTACTTC.

This clone was seen once. J is TRBJ2-7 and V is TRBV3-1 (or the pseudogene TRBV3-2), with TRBD1 as a possible D gene (5 bases). Germline V gives CDR1 LGHDT, CDR2 YNNKEL (reference sequence). The CDR3 spans 15 residues. Trimming removed 4 bases at V and 4 bases at J, with 17 bases between. The CDR3 loop reads CASSRQPLEPYEQYF. CDR3 in DNA: TGTGCCAGCAGCCGACAGCCCCTCGAACCGTACGAGCAGTACTTC.

Of note for this clone: At the DNA level, this CDR3 is encoded by other sequences in the same sample as well. J is TRBJ2-1 and V is TRBV5-1; TRBD2 is a possible D gene (7 bases). The ends were cut back, 0 bases at V and 3 bases at J, with 13 bases in the middle. This CDR3 comprises 16 residues. Germline loops: CDR1 SGHRS, CDR2 YFSETQ. The CDR3 loop reads CASSLASGGLYNEQFF. CDR3 nucleotide sequence: TGCGCCAGCAGCTTGGCGTCCGGGGGGCTCTACAATGAGCAGTTCTTC.

The chain uses TRBV6-5 and TRBJ1-6; TRBD1 matches 8 bases. CDR1 and CDR2 from the germline V gene are MNHEY and SVGAGI. The J segment lost 7 bases and the V segment lost 2 bases, leaving 4 bases of the junction unmatched. The CDR3 is 15 residues long. In nucleotides, the CDR3 is TGTGCCAGCAGTTACGAGGGACAGGTCAATTCACCCCTCCACTTT. This translates into CASSYEGQVNSPLHF.

The chain uses TRBV19 and TRBJ2-1; D not certain. Germline V gives CDR1 LNHDA, CDR2 SQIVND (reference sequence). The V gene lost 3 bases and the J gene lost 9 bases, with 12 bases spanning the gap. The CDR3 totals 13 residues. This CDR3 is CASSIYSGLEQFF. The CDR3 DNA reads TGTGCCAGTAGTATTTATTCAGGCCTTGAGCAGTTCTTC.

The J gene is TRBJ1-4, the V gene TRBV7-9; D may be TRBD1 (5 bases). Germline-derived CDR1 and CDR2 are SEHNR and FQNEAQ (reference sequence). CDR3 size: 14 residues. Trimming took off 1 base at V and 3 bases at J, with 6 bases between the two ends. The CDR3 DNA follows: TGTGCCAGCAGCTTAGGGGGGGCTAATGAAAAACTGTTTTTT. The encoded protein is CASSLGGANEKLFF.

This clone was seen once. The CDR3 region is CASSSDGQDGEKLFF. The CDR3 nucleotides read TGCGCCAGCAGTTCGGACGGACAGGATGGTGAAAAACTGTTTTTT. V and J are TRBV5-1 and TRBJ1-4, with 7 bases lining up with TRBD1. The germline CDR1 and CDR2 sequences are SGHRS and YFSETQ. The V segment lost 5 bases and the J segment 7 bases; nucleotides outside the gene matches: 11. The CDR3 loop spans 15 amino acids.

The V gene is TRBV15, the J gene TRBJ2-2; D is perhaps TRBD2 (5 bases). The CDR3 has 13 residues. V gave up 0 bases and J gave up 7 bases, with 6 bases separating them. Germline values: CDR1 LNHNV, CDR2 YYDKDF (reference sequence). Here the CDR3 reads CATSRDRGGELFF. The CDR3 nucleotides read TGTGCCACCAGCAGAGATCGGGGCGGGGAGCTGTTTTTT.

The chain joins TRBV15 to TRBJ2-5, with TRBD2 matching over 8 bases. Looked up from germline, CDR1 is LNHNV and CDR2 is YYDKDF (reference sequence). The CDR3 totals 15 residues. The V segment lost 5 bases and the J segment 5 bases; nucleotides outside the gene matches: 10. In DNA, the CDR3 is TGTGCCACCAGCTCCGAGGGACTAGTGGGCGAGACCCAGTACTTC. This sequence encodes CATSSEGLVGETQYF.

This chain uses TRBV6-5 with TRBJ2-7, with D tentatively TRBD1 (6 bases). The CDR3 length is 14 residues. The V end lost 7 bases, the J end lost 4 bases, and 17 bases lay between the germline ends. Germline-derived CDR1 and CDR2 are MNHEY and SVGAGI. This CDR3 reads CASNPRTELYEQYF. The CDR3 nucleotides read TGTGCCAGCAATCCCAGGACAGAGCTATACGAGCAGTACTTC.

The V call is TRBV3-1 (or the pseudogene TRBV3-2), the J call TRBJ2-1, with a possible D match to TRBD2 (5 bases). Trimming shortened V by 1 base and J by 7 bases, and 14 bases separated the two germline ends. The CDR3 spans 15 residues. CDR1 is LGHDT, CDR2 YNNKEL, per germline (reference sequence). CDR3 coding DNA: TGTGCCAGCAGCCAAGGCCCGGAGACGGGAAATGAGCAGTTCTTC. Encoded protein: CASSQGPETGNEQFF.

The chain is built from TRBV19 and TRBJ2-3, with D unclear. This CDR3 region has 13 residues. Germline-derived CDR1 and CDR2 are LNHDA and SQIVND (reference sequence). V shed 5 bases and J shed 0 bases, with 6 bases lying between them. The CDR3 coding sequence is TGTGCCAGTAGTGACACCAGCACAGATACGCAGTATTTT. This sequence encodes CASSDTSTDTQYF.

The V gene is TRBV15, the J gene TRBJ2-5; 7 bases align to TRBD1. With V trimmed by 3 bases and J by 3 bases, 13 bases remained unmatched. CDR3 length equals 17 residues. The germline gives CDR1 LNHNV, CDR2 YYDKDF (reference sequence). The CDR3 DNA reads as TGTGCCACCAGCAGGCTCGAACTCGGGACAGCCAAAGAGACCCAGTACTTC. This encodes CATSRLELGTAKETQYF.

The chain employs TRBV30 and TRBJ2-5, with 11 bases identical to TRBD2. Germline V gene data show CDR1 as GTSNPN and CDR2 as SVGIG (reference sequence). The CDR3 totals 15 residues. Unmatched junction bases numbered 5, after V lost 2 bases and J lost 3 bases. The CDR3 DNA sequence: TGTGCCTGGAGTAGGGGTAGCGGGAGGGAAGAGACCCAGTACTTC. It translates to CAWSRGSGREETQYF.